The T cell receptor (beta chain) under discussion was sequenced for a study of blood T cells in healthy people across ages. Study-wide results and limits: Percentage of naive T cells showed a strong correlation with TCR beta diversity.

The second PCR ran roughly 7 to 11 cycles with a sample-barcoded 5' primer and J-beta primers. The authors tagged each cDNA molecule using a template-switch adaptor with 12 random nucleotides. MiXCR was run by TCRdb on the 5' RACE reads, yielding one entry per CDR3 protein. The sample has just under 900,000 distinct CDR3 sequences, 29% seen once. Caucasian individuals from Russia who were healthy and aged about 6 to 100 acted as donors. The authors drew around 9.3 milliliters of peripheral blood from each donor. J was trimmed by 1 base and V by 7 bases; bases with no gene match: 12. Per the germline V gene, CDR1 is SGHTA and CDR2 is FQGNSA. The CDR3 length is 16 residues. This clonotype was observed at least ten times. Its antigen is still unknown.

The sequence came from a woman older than 75 in good health. Sequenced input: blood. This chain links TRBV7-2 with TRBJ2-5; 7 bases match TRBD2. The CDR3 here is CASTLGRGRIQETQYF. The DNA of the CDR3 is TGTGCCAGCACCCTAGGGAGGGGTCGGATCCAAGAGACCCAGTACTTC.